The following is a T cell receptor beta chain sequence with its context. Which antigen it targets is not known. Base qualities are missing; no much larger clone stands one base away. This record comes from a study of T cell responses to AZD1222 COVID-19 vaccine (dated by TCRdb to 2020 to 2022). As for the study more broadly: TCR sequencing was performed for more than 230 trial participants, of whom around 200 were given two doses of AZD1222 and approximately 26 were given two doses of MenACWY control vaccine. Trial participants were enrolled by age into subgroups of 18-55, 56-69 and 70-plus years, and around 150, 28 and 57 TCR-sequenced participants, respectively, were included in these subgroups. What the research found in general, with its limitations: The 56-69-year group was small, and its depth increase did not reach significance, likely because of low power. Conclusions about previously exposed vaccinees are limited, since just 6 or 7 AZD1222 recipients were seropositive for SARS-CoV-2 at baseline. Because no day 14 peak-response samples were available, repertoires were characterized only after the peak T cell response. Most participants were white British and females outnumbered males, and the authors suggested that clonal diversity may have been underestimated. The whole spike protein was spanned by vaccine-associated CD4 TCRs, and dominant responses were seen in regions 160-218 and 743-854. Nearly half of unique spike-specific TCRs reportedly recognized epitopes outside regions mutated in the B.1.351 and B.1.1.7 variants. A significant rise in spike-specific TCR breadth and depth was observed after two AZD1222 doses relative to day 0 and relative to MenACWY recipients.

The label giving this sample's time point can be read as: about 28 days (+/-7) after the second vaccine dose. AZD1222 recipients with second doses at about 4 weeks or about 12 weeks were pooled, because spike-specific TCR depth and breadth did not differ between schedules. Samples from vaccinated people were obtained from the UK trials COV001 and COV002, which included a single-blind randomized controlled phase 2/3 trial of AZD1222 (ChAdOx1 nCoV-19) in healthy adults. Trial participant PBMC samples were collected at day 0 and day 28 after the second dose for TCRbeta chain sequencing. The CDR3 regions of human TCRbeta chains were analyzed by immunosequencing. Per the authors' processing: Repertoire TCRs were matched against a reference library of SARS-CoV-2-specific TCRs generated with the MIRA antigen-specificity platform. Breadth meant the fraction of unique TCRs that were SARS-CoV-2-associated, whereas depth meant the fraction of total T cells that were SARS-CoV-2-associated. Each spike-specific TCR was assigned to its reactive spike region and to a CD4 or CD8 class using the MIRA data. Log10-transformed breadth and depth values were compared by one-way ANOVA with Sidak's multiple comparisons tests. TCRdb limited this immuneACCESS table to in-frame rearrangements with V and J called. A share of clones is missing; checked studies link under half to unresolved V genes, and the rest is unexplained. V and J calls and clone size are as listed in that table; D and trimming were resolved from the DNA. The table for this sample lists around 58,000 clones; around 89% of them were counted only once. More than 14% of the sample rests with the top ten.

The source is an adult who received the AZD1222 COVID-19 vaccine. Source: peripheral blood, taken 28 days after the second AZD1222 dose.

The CDR3 region has the sequence CAWSTLTPNTEAFF. The DNA sequence is TGTGCCTGGAGTACACTTACACCGAACACTGAAGCTTTCTTT. Rearrangement joined TRBV30 to TRBJ1-1; the D gene lacks a confident call. The germline V gene (reference sequence) specifies GTSNPN as CDR1 and SVGIG as CDR2. Trimming costs V 2 bases and J 1 base, and their ends lie 11 bases apart. CDR3 length: 14 amino acids, cysteine to phenylalanine. The CDR3 DNA has 42 bases and is translated from base 1.